These 3 T cell receptor beta chains share one sample of origin, sequenced in a study of CD8+ T cells in alopecia areata. cDNA serving as the sequencing template came from extracted, reverse transcribed RNA. The data were produced by immunoSEQ multiplex PCR, yet TCRdb's version contains in-frame clones alone and is incomplete. The table includes 90,000 to 150,000 clones, under 40% detected once. The specimen was CD4+ T cells sorted from blood. The receptor source for this set is a human donor with alopecia areata.

In the case of this clone: Within the sample, other DNA sequences also encode this same CDR3. The rearrangement uses TRBV5-1 and TRBJ2-1, with 9 bases matching TRBD2. CDR1 and CDR2 from the germline V gene are SGHRS and YFSETQ. The CDR3 consists of 15 residues. V shed 4 bases and J 4 bases; nucleotides not matched to a gene: 6. DNA for the CDR3: TGCGCCAGCAGCCTCTCGGCGGGAGGGTACAATGAGCAGTTCTTC. Amino acids: CASSLSAGGYNEQFF.

J is TRBJ1-5 and V is TRBV6-5; D uncertain. This CDR3 is built from 16 residues. From germline, CDR1 is MNHEY and CDR2 SVGAGI. Trimming took off 4 bases at V and 2 bases at J, with 15 bases between the two ends. The CDR3 DNA sequence: TGTGCCAGCAGTTCCCTCGCCAGGACGGGCAATCAGCCCCAGCATTTT. Its translation: CASSSLARTGNQPQHF.

This clone was seen a few times. The rearrangement joins TRBV27 to TRBJ2-5, with no clear D. Germline CDR1 reads MNHEY; CDR2 reads SMNVEV (reference sequence). The CDR3 extends over 15 amino acids. V lost 0 bases to trimming and J lost 0 bases, with 8 bases between them. The CDR3 DNA is TGTGCCAGCAGTTTATCTGGGGAACACCAAGAGACCCAGTACTTC. The encoded protein is CASSLSGEHQETQYF.